The 3 T cell receptor beta chains below were found in one sample sequenced in a study of cytomegalovirus exposure and HLA in healthy donors. The PCR was carried out with 60 Vbeta primers and 13 Jbeta primers. TCRdb's copy holds only in-frame clones and misses some; the assay was immunoSEQ multiplex PCR. The data contain under 200,000 clones, 70% to 80% of them singletons. The sample comprised PBMCs. These receptor sequences come from a man in his 60s in good health and CMV-seronegative.

CDR3 region: CAWSLTDYEQYF. DNA of the CDR3: TGTGCCTGGAGTCTCACTGACTACGAGCAGTACTTC. J is TRBJ2-7 and V is TRBV30, with D uncertain. Germline CDR1 reads GTSNPN; CDR2 reads SVGIG (reference sequence). This CDR3 comprises 12 residues. Trimming took 2 bases from V and 3 from J, leaving 8 bases between them.

V gene TRBV7-2 combines with J gene TRBJ1-1; D is possibly TRBD1 (5 bases). V dropped 3 bases and J dropped 5 bases, with 13 bases sitting between them. CDR1 SGHTA and CDR2 FQGNSA come from the germline V gene. This CDR3 has 14 residues. CDR3 residues: CASSFAQVETEAFF. CDR3 nucleotides: TGTGCCAGCAGCTTCGCACAGGTGGAGACTGAAGCTTTCTTT.

This chain uses TRBV28 with TRBJ2-5, with 10 nucleotides matching TRBD1. The J call is doubtful: the DNA matches TRBJ2-7 better. From germline, CDR1 is MDHEN and CDR2 SYDVKM. This CDR3 contains 14 residues. The CDR3 protein is CASSPGQGPYEQYF. In DNA, the CDR3 is TGTGCCAGCAGTCCGGGACAGGGGCCCTACGAGCAGTACTTC.